This section outlines one T cell receptor (beta chain) sequence together with its context. Which antigen it targets is not known. Base qualities are not provided; no much larger clone lies one nucleotide away. This sample was included in a study of T cell responses to AZD1222 COVID-19 vaccine (dated by TCRdb to the early 2020s). About the investigation overall: TCR sequencing was performed for 230 to 250 trial participants, of whom about 200 were given two doses of AZD1222 and roughly 25 were given two doses of MenACWY control vaccine. Trial participants were enrolled by age into 18-55, 56-69 and 70-plus year subgroups, with approximately 150, 28 and 58 TCR-sequenced participants respectively.

Overall results and qualifications from the work: Nearly half of unique spike-specific TCRs reportedly recognized epitopes outside regions mutated in the B.1.351 and B.1.1.7 variants. Only 5 to 7 AZD1222 recipients were SARS-CoV-2 seropositive at baseline, limiting conclusions about previously exposed vaccinees. Because no day 14 peak-response samples were available, repertoires were characterized only after the peak T cell response. Most participants were white British and females outnumbered males, and the authors suggested that clonal diversity may have been underestimated. Vaccine-associated CD4 TCRs spanned the whole spike protein, with dominant responses in regions 160-218 and 743-854. After two AZD1222 doses, spike-specific TCR breadth and depth were significantly higher than at day 0 and than in MenACWY recipients. In the small 56-69-year group, the increase in depth fell short of significance, most likely because of low power.

The CDR3 regions of human TCRbeta chains were subjected to immunosequencing. In the paper's pipeline: Repertoire TCRs were matched against a reference library of SARS-CoV-2-specific TCRs generated with the MIRA antigen-specificity platform. Breadth was defined as the fraction of unique TCRs that were SARS-CoV-2-associated. Depth was defined as the fraction of total T cells that were SARS-CoV-2-associated. Using the MIRA data, each spike-specific TCR was mapped to the spike region that the TCR reacts to and placed in a CD4 or CD8 class. Log10-transformed breadth and depth values were compared by one-way ANOVA with Sidak's multiple comparisons tests. This immuneACCESS table, as held by TCRdb, lists in-frame sequences with V and J called but not all clones. Of the missing ones, under half trace to an unresolved V gene in checked studies; the others have no known cause. That table is the source of V, J and clone size, and D and trimming were worked out from the DNA. Here the sample has tens of thousands of clones; about four fifths occur a single time. The ten most abundant clones make up approximately 26% of the sample.

The CDR3 starts with the cysteine, ends with the phenylalanine, and has 15 residues. CDR3 DNA only is kept here, 45 bases in frame from base 1. V gives up 1 base and J gives up 0 bases, and the segment between their germline ends measures 7 bases. The germline V gene provides CDR1 MDHEN and CDR2 SYDVKM. What the time point label conveys for this sample: about 28 days (+/-7) after the second vaccine dose. AZD1222 recipients whose second dose came at about 4 weeks and those whose second dose came at about 12 weeks were combined into one group, since spike-specific TCR depth and breadth did not differ between the two schedules. Vaccinee samples came from UK trials COV001 and COV002, including a single-blind randomized controlled phase 2/3 trial of AZD1222 (ChAdOx1 nCoV-19) in healthy adults. For TCRbeta chain sequencing, PBMC samples from trial participants were taken at day 0 and at day 28 after the second dose.

This clonotype was sampled from an adult who received the AZD1222 COVID-19 vaccine. The sequences come from peripheral blood, collected 28 days after the second AZD1222 dose. The V gene is TRBV28 and the J gene is TRBJ1-5; too little of a D gene remains to name it. This receptor carries the CDR3 CASSLSGNSNQPQHF. Here is the DNA: TGTGCCAGCAGTTTATCAGGTAATAGCAATCAGCCCCAGCATTTT.